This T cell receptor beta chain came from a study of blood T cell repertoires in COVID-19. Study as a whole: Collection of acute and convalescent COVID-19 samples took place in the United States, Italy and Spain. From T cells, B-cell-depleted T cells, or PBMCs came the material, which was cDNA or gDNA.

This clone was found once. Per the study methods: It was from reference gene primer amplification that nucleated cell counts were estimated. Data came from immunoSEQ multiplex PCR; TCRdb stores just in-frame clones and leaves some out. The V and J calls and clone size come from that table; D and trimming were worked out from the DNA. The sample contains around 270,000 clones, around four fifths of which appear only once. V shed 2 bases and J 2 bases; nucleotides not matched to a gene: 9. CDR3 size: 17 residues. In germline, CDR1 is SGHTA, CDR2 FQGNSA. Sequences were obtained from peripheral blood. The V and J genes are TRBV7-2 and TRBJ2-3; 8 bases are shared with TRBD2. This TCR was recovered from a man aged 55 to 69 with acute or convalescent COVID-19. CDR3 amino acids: CASSLSHRGGTTDTQYF. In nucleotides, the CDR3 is TGTGCCAGCAGCTTAAGCCATCGCGGGGGGACCACAGATACGCAGTATTTT. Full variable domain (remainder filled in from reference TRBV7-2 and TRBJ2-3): GAGVSQSPSNKVTEKGKDVELRCDPISGHTALYWYRQSLGQGLEFLIYFQGNSAPDKSGLPSDRFSAERTGGSVSTLTIQRTQQEDSAVYLCASSLSHRGGTTDTQYFGPGTRLTVL.